This T cell receptor (beta chain) was observed in a study of T cells in localized non-small cell lung cancer. To note about this clone: Its antigen is undetermined.

Findings of the study overall: An association was observed between higher blood T cell density and longer overall survival. Appearances in adjacent lung were noted for a median about 60 of the top 100 tumor clones.

Libraries were prepared by immunoSEQ multiplex PCR; TCRdb keeps only in-frame clonotypes and omits some of them. This repertoire shows approximately 4,700 clones, approximately 93% found once; its top ten account for less than 3%. This TCR derives from a woman aged 40-70 years with stage I lung adenocarcinoma. The sample here was peripheral blood, taken before any cancer treatment.

Written as DNA, the CDR3 is TGTGCCATCAGTGAGCGGGGTTCCCCCACCGGGGAGCTGTTTTTT. Its protein is CAISERGSPTGELFF. The rearrangement joins TRBV10-3 to TRBJ2-2; D may be TRBD2 (5 bases). Germline V gene lookup returns CDR1 ENHRY and CDR2 SYGVKD. V shed 2 bases and J shed 4 bases, with 11 bases lying between them. The length of the CDR3 is 15 residues.